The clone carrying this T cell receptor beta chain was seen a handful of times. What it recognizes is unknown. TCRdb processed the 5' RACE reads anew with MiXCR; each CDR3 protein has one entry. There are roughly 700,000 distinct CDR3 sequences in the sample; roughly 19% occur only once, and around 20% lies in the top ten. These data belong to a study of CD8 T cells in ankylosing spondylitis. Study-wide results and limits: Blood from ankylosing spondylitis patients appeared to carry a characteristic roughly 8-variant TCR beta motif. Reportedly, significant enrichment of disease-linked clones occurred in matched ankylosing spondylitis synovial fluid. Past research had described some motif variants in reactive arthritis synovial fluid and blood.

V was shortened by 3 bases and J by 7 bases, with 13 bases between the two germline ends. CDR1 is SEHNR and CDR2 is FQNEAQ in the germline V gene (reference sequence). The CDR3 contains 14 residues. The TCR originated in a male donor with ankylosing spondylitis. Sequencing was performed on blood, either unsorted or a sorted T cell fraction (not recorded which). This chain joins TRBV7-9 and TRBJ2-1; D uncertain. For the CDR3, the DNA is TGTGCCAGCAGCTTTCTAGAGGCACCGAATGAGCAGTTCTTC. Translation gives CASSFLEAPNEQFF. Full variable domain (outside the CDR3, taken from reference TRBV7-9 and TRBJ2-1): DTGVSQNPRHKITKRGQNVTFRCDPISEHNRLYWYRQTLGQGPEFLTYFQNEAQLEKSRLLSDRFSAERPKGSFSTLEIQRTEQGDSAMYLCASSFLEAPNEQFFGPGTRLTVL.